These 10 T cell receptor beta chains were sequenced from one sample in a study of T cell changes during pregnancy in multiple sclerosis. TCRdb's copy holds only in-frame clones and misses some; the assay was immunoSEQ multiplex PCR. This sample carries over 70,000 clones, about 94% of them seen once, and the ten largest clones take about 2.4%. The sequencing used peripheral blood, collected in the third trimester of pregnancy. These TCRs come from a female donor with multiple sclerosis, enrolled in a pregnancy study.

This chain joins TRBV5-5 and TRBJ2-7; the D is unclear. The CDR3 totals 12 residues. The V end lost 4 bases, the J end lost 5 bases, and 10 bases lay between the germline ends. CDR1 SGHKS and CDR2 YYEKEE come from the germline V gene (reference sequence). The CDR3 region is CASSGGHHEQYF. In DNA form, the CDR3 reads TGTGCCAGCAGCGGTGGCCACCACGAGCAGTACTTC.

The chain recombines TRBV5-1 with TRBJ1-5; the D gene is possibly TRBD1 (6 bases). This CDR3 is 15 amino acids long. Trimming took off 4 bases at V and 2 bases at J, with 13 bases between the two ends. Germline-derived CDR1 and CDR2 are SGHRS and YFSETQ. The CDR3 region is CASSQQGEGNQPQHF. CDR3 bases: TGCGCCAGCAGCCAACAGGGTGAGGGCAATCAGCCCCAGCATTTT.

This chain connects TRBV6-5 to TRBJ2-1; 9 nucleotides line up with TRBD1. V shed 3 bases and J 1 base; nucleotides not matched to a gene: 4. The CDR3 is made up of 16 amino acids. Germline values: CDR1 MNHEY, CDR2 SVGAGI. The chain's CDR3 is CASSYSGTGSYNEQFF. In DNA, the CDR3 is TGTGCCAGCAGTTATTCCGGGACAGGGTCCTACAATGAGCAGTTCTTC.

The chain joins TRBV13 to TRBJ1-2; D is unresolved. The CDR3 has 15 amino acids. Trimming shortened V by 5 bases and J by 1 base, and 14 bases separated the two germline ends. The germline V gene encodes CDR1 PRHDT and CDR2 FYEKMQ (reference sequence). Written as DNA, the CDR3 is TGTGCCAGCAGCACCCGACGACTGAATAACTATGGCTACACCTTC. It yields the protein CASSTRRLNNYGYTF.

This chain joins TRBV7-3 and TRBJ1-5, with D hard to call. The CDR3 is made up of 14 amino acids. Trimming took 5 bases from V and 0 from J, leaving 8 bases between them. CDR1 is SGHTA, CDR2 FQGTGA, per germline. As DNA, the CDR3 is TGTGCCAGCAGCAGGAGATATAGCAATCAGCCCCAGCATTTT. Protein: CASSRRYSNQPQHF. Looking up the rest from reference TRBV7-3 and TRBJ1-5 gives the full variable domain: GAGVSQTPSNKVTEKGKYVELRCDPISGHTALYWYRQSLGQGPEFLIYFQGTGAADDSGLPNDRFFAVRPEGSVSTLKIQRTERGDSAVYLCASSRRYSNQPQHFGDGTRLSIL.

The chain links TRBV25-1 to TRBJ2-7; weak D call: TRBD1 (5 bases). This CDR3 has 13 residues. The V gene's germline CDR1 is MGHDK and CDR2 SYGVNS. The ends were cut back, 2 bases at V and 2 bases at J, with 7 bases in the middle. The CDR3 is CASSEDSTYEQYF. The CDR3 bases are TGTGCCAGCAGTGAAGACAGTACCTACGAGCAGTACTTC.

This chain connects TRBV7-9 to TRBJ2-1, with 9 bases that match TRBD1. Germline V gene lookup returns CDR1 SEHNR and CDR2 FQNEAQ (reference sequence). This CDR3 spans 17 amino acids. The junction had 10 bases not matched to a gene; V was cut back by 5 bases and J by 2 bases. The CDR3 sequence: CASSNTGTGRTYNEQFF. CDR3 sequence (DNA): TGTGCCAGCAGCAACACCGGGACAGGGAGGACCTACAATGAGCAGTTCTTC.

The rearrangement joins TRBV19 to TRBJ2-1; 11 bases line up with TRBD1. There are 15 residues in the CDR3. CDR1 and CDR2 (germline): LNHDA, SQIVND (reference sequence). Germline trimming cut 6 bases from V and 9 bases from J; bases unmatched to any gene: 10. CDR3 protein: CASSLDRGLEVEQFF. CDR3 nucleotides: TGTGCCAGTAGCCTGGACAGGGGGCTCGAGGTTGAGCAGTTCTTC.

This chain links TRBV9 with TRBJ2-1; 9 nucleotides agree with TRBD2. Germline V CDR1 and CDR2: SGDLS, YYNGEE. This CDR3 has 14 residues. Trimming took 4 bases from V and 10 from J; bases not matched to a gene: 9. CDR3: CASSTTSGTSEQFF. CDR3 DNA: TGTGCCAGCAGCACTACCTCCGGGACTAGCGAGCAGTTCTTC.

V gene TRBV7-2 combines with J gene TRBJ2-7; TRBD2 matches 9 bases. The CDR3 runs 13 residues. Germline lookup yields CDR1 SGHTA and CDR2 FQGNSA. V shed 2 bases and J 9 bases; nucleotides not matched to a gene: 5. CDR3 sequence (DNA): TGTGCCAGCAGCTTATTCTCTAGCGGGATGCAGTACTTC. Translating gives CASSLFSSGMQYF.